Detailed here is one T cell receptor (beta chain). This sample was taken from a study of blood T cell repertoires in COVID-19. The CDR3 length is 14 residues. V lost 1 base, J lost 1 base, and 5 bases lay in between. Per germline, CDR1 SGHDT and CDR2 YYEEEE. Original analysis: Researchers report that nucleated cell counts were estimated from reference gene primer amplification. Clones were read by immunoSEQ multiplex PCR, and TCRdb kept only the in-frame ones, dropping some. That table is the source of V, J and clone size, and D and trimming were worked out from the DNA. This sample yields 100,000 to 150,000 clones, of which 86% are seen a single time; about 5.4% belongs to the top ten.

The genes are TRBV5-6 and TRBJ1-4; D ambiguous. Sequenced input: peripheral blood. The receptor was isolated from a human donor in a cohort sampled during active COVID-19. CDR3 sequence (DNA): TGTGCCAGCAGCTTGTTTCAAACTAATGAAAAACTGTTTTTT. It specifies CASSLFQTNEKLFF.